The clone carrying this T cell receptor beta chain was observed many times. The antigen is unknown. This record belongs to a study of response to subunit inactivated influenza vaccine. One entry per CDR3 protein results from TCRdb running MiXCR on the RT-PCR reads. The sample has some 520,000 distinct CDR3 sequences, more than 15% seen once. Whole-study findings and limits: Researchers suggested that each seasonal influenza vaccination recruits few new T cells.

This CDR3 region has 12 residues. Trimming shortened V by 4 bases and J by 6 bases, and 6 bases separated the two germline ends. Per the germline V gene, CDR1 is ENHRY and CDR2 is SYGVKD. The receptor's source is a man aged 50 to 69 who received an inactivated influenza vaccine. The V and J genes are TRBV10-3 and TRBJ2-2, with D possibly being TRBD2 (5 bases). The source material was CD4+ T cells sorted from PBMCs, sampled less than 25 months after vaccination. CDR3 residues: CAISGEPGELFF. CDR3 in DNA: TGTGCCATCAGTGGGGAGCCCGGGGAGCTGTTTTTT.